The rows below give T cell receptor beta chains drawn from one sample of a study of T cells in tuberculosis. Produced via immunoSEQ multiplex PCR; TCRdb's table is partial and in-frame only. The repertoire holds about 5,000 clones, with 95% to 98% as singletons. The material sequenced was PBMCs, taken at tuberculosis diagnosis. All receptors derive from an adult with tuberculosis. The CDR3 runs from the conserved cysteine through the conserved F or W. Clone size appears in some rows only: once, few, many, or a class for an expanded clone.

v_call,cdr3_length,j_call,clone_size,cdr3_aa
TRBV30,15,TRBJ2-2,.,CAWSPGVRLTGELFF
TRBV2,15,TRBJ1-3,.,CASSLDRGSGNTIYF
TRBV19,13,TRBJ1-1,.,CASRKEVNTEAFF
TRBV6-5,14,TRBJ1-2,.,CASRDRVANYGYTF
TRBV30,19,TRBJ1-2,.,CAWSVRHRDRGRRDYGYTF
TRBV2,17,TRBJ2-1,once,CASSESRVGTSGNEQFF
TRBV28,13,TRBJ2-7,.,CASSLYSSYEQYF
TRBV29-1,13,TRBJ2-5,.,CSGRLAVEETQYF
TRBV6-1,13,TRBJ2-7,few,CASSDYSSYEQYF
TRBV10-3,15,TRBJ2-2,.,CACRRAAEDTGELFF
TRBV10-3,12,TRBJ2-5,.,CAIGGLEETQYF
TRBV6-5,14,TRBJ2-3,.,CASRAVTSTDTQYF
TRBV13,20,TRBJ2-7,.,CASSLGYRLAGASRLYEQYF
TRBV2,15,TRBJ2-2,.,CASSRGTANTGELFF
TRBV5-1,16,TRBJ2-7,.,CASSLGLGTALGEQYF
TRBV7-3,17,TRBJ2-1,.,CASSSHLRDRENNEQFF
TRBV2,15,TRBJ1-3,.,CASSEATGWGNTIYF
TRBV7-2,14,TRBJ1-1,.,CASSPRRGNTEAFF
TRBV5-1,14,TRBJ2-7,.,CASSIGTSLYEQYF
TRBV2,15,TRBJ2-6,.,CASSFDRAGANVLTF
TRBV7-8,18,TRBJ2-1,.,CASSLAPTAASSYNEQFF
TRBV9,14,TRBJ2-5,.,CASSVGLAIETQYF
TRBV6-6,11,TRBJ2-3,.,CASSRGDTQYF
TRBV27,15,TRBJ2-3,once,CASSTRQASTDTQYF
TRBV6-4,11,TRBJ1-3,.,CASRYSNTIYF
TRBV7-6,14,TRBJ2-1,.,CASSPPGQHNEQFF
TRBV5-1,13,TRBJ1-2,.,CASSTQGADGYTF
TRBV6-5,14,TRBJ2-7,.,CASTKSGAGYEQYF
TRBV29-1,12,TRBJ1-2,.,CSVSQGQYGYTF
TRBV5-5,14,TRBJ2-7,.,CASSLDRVLGEQYF
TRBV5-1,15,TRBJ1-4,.,CASSSQGSPYEKLFF
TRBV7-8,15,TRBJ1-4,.,CASTVGGRGLEKLFF
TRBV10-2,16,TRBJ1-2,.,CASSGASGQGVYGYTF
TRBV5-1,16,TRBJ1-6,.,CASSPTDRAYNSPLHF
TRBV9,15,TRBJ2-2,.,CASSFTGTDTGELFF
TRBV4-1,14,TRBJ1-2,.,CASSQRDSFYGYTF